The 10 T cell receptor beta chains reported below all come from one sample, sequenced in a study of blood T cell repertoires in COVID-19. Profiled with immunoSEQ multiplex PCR; TCRdb holds only in-frame clones, not every one. This sample carries about 350,000 clones, 85% to 90% of them seen once, and the ten largest clones take about 7%. The sample was peripheral blood. The receptors here all came from a woman aged 70-85 years with COVID-19, enrolled during active disease.

This chain's CDR3 is CASSSAGIGGGYTF. The CDR3 nucleotides read TGTGCCAGCAGTTCCGCGGGGATCGGAGGGGGCTACACCTTC. V gene TRBV6-6 combines with J gene TRBJ1-2; D call uncertain. Trimming removed 4 bases from V and 8 bases from J, with 17 bases in between. Germline V lookup: CDR1 MNHNY, CDR2 SVGAGI (reference sequence). This CDR3 spans 14 amino acids.

V and J are TRBV19 and TRBJ1-2, with 7 bases aligning to TRBD1. Germline-derived CDR1 and CDR2 are LNHDA and SQIVND (reference sequence). CDR3 length: 13 residues. V lost 6 bases to trimming and J lost 3 bases; unmatched junction nucleotides: 4. The CDR3 coding sequence is TGTGCCAGTAGGAACAGGGGTCACTATGGCTACACCTTC. Amino acid sequence: CASRNRGHYGYTF.

J is TRBJ1-1 and V is TRBV11-2; 10 positions match TRBD1. The CDR3 is 14 residues long. Germline CDR1 and CDR2: SGHAT and FQNNGV. V gave up 4 bases and J gave up 10 bases; unmatched junction bases: 9. CDR3 sequence (DNA): TGTGCCAGCAGCTCTACCGGGACAGGGGAACGAGCTTTCTTT. Residues: CASSSTGTGERAFF.

This rearrangement joins TRBV6-5 to TRBJ1-1, with no clear D. The V end lost 8 bases, the J end lost 0 bases, and 10 bases lay between the germline ends. Germline values: CDR1 MNHEY, CDR2 SVGAGI. The CDR3 extends over 13 amino acids. Here the CDR3 reads CASHNAVNTEAFF. The CDR3 region has the DNA TGTGCCAGCCATAATGCAGTGAACACTGAAGCTTTCTTT.

The chain couples TRBV9 to TRBJ2-3; 7 bases map to TRBD2. The CDR3 runs 14 residues. The trim removed 0 bases at V and 5 bases at J, leaving 3 bases unmatched. Per the germline V gene, CDR1 is SGDLS and CDR2 is YYNGEE. CDR3 residues: CASSVGGGIDTQYF. CDR3 sequence (DNA): TGTGCCAGCAGCGTAGGGGGAGGGATAGATACGCAGTATTTT.

This chain joins TRBV24-1 and TRBJ1-5, with D hard to call. V was shortened by 1 base and J by 3 bases, with 6 bases between the two germline ends. CDR3 length: 14 amino acids. Per the germline V gene, CDR1 is KGHDR and CDR2 is SFDVKD. The CDR3 is CATSDLQNNQPQHF. As DNA, the CDR3 is TGTGCCACCAGTGATTTACAGAACAATCAGCCCCAGCATTTT.

The J gene is TRBJ1-2, the V gene TRBV30; D is possibly TRBD1 (6 bases). CDR3 size: 14 residues. Germline CDR1 reads GTSNPN; CDR2 reads SVGIG (reference sequence). V lost 1 base and J lost 4, with 13 bases in between. CDR3 nucleotides: TGTGCCTGGAGTGCCCAGCAGGGGATCTATGGCTACACCTTC. It yields the protein CAWSAQQGIYGYTF.

The rearrangement uses TRBV7-3 and TRBJ1-2; 7 bases fit TRBD1. V trimming: 4 bases; J trimming: 7 bases; junction bases outside the gene matches: 9. The CDR3 totals 14 residues. The V gene's germline CDR1 is SGHTA and CDR2 FQGTGA. DNA for the CDR3: TGTGCCAGCAGCTCGAGCCCAGGGGGAGGTGGCTACACCTTC. Translation: CASSSSPGGGGYTF.

The chain recombines TRBV5-8 with TRBJ2-1, with TRBD1 identical over 9 bases. This CDR3 has 16 amino acids. The germline V gene encodes CDR1 SGHTS and CDR2 YDEGEE. J lost 0 bases, V lost 0 bases, and 1 base had no gene match. In nucleotides, the CDR3 is TGTGCCAGCAGCTTGGAGGACAGGGGCTCCTACAATGAGCAGTTCTTC. This gives the protein CASSLEDRGSYNEQFF.

Here the CDR3 DNA reads TGTGCCAGCAGTTACTCCGGCGGCAGAGGAGGTTCACCCCTCCACTTT. Amino acids: CASSYSGGRGGSPLHF. The chain is built from TRBV6-5 and TRBJ1-6; the D is unclear. V lost 0 bases to trimming and J lost 9 bases, with 15 bases between them. CDR1 and CDR2 from the germline V gene are MNHEY and SVGAGI. The CDR3 is 16 residues long.